The clone carrying this TCR beta chain was recorded at least ten times. The antigen is undetermined. This record belongs to a study of response to subunit inactivated influenza vaccine. Broader study findings: There was a suggestion from the authors that each seasonal influenza vaccination recruits few new T cells.

A single record per CDR3 protein comes from TCRdb applying MiXCR to the RT-PCR reads. The sample includes about 570,000 distinct CDR3 sequences, about 10% of them seen just once. Germline lookup yields CDR1 DFQATT and CDR2 SNEGSKA (reference sequence). This CDR3 comprises 14 residues. V gave up 5 bases and J gave up 0 bases, with 14 bases separating them. These data were also reused for a study on T cells expressing NK-cell markers. From that paper: The authors generated TCR beta cDNA through 5'RACE template switching with UMIs.

The gene calls are TRBV20-1 and TRBJ2-7, with D perhaps matching TRBD1 (6 bases). This TCR was sampled from a man aged 50 to 59 who received an inactivated influenza vaccine. The specimen was PBMCs from blood, collected on the day of vaccination. CDR3 nucleotides: TGCAGTGCTTTACAGGGAAGGAGCTCCTACGAGCAGTACTTC. It translates to CSALQGRSSYEQYF.